The clone carrying this T cell receptor (beta chain) has just one count. Its antigen is unidentified. The CDR3 totals 13 residues. V dropped 3 bases and J dropped 2 bases, with 6 bases sitting between them. The germline V gene encodes CDR1 SGDLS and CDR2 YYNGEE. As for time point: blood 4 weeks post-SBRT, at nephrectomy. Indicated treatment: 15 Gy SBRT to primary tumor, nephrectomy 4 weeks later. This record belongs to a study of radiation and T cells in renal cell carcinoma. Study observations and caveats: Top tumor clonotypes rose in blood 2 weeks post-radiation, then contracted.

Produced via immunoSEQ multiplex PCR; TCRdb's table is partial and in-frame only. The sample has about 78,000 clones, 89% seen once; the top ten hold 5% to 7.5%. This receptor was identified in a woman between 65 and 79 years old with renal cell carcinoma. Here the sequenced sample was blood, taken from a patient whose treatment included radiotherapy and nephrectomy. The V and J genes are TRBV9 and TRBJ1-5; the D is unclear. The CDR3 nucleotides are TGTGCCAGCAGCGGGGGTCGCAATCAGCCCCAGCATTTT. Amino acid sequence: CASSGGRNQPQHF. Variable domain in full (rest from reference TRBV9 and TRBJ1-5): DSGVTQTPKHLITATGQRVTLRCSPRSGDLSVYWYQQSLDQGLQFLIQYYNGEERAKGNILERFSAQQFPDLHSELNLSSLELGDSALYFCASSGGRNQPQHFGDGTRLSIL.